A selection of T cell receptor beta chains follows, all from one sample in a study of cytomegalovirus exposure and HLA in healthy donors. Method: immunoSEQ multiplex PCR; TCRdb's copy keeps in-frame clones and lacks some. The sample lists roughly 78,000 clones, less than 75% occurring once. Sequencing was done on a sample of PBMCs. Every receptor here comes from a young man in good health and CMV-seropositive. The CDR3 runs from the conserved cysteine through the conserved F or W. Fields, in order: clone size, D gene, J gene, V gene, CDR3 DNA, CDR3 protein. The D gene is left open where the match is weak. Expanded clones get a size class; other rows say once, few or many, or leave the size out.

few,TRBD2,TRBJ2-7,TRBV7-2,TGTGCCAGCAGCTTAGCCGCTAGCGGGAGGCCCTACGAGCAGTACTTC,CASSLAASGRPYEQYF
-,-,TRBJ2-1,TRBV25-1,TGTGCCAGCAGTGAACGGTCCTACAATGAGCAGTTCTTC,CASSERSYNEQFF
-,TRBD2,TRBJ2-1,TRBV6-5,TGTGCCAGCAGTTACTCCGCCGGGACTACCTACAATGAGCAGTTCTTC,CASSYSAGTTYNEQFF
-,-,TRBJ2-3,TRBV7-6,TGTGCCAGCAGCTTAGGGGACTTCGAAAAGTATTTT,CASSLGDFEKYF
-,TRBD1,TRBJ2-5,TRBV9,TGTGCCAGCAGCGGCGAGGGACAGGGGATGACCCAGTACTTC,CASSGEGQGMTQYF
few,TRBD2,TRBJ2-7,TRBV7-9,TGTGCCAGCAGCTTAATGAGTGGACTAGCGGGAGGCGGGCAGTACTTC,CASSLMSGLAGGGQYF
-,-,TRBJ2-3,TRBV5-8,TGTGCCAGCAGTCGCATGACTGGCACAGATACGCAGTATTTT,CASSRMTGTDTQYF
-,-,TRBJ2-2,TRBV15,TGTGCCACCCAGGGCGGAAAGAACACCGGGGAGCTGTTTTTT,CATQGGKNTGELFF
-,-,TRBJ1-1,TRBV9,TGTGCCAGCAGCGTAGTGGGGGGGTACACTGAAGCTTTCTTT,CASSVVGGYTEAFF
-,-,TRBJ2-7,TRBV29-1,TGCAGCGTTGATTGGGGAGGCGAGCAGTACTTC,CSVDWGGEQYF
-,TRBD1,TRBJ1-5,TRBV4-1,TGCGCCAGCAGCCAAGAGAGGACTCCCGGACAGGGGGCCCGTCAGCCCCAGCATTTT,CASSQERTPGQGARQPQHF
-,-,TRBJ2-3,TRBV14,TGTGCCAGCAGCCAAGAACTACAGGGTGCAGATACGCAGTATTTT,CASSQELQGADTQYF
-,-,TRBJ1-3,TRBV30,TGTGCCTGGACGGGTGGAAACACCATATATTTT,CAWTGGNTIYF
-,-,TRBJ2-2,TRBV30,TGTGCCTGGAGTGTACGTGAGTTCACCGGGGAGCTGTTTTTT,CAWSVREFTGELFF
-,-,TRBJ2-1,TRBV4-3,TGCGCCAGCAGCCAAGAAAGGGAGGTCGATGAGCAGTTCTTC,CASSQEREVDEQFF
once,-,TRBJ2-7,TRBV7-8,TGTGCCAGCAGCTTAGGCTCGGGGGCCTACGAGCAGTACTTC,CASSLGSGAYEQYF
-,-,TRBJ2-2,TRBV4-2,TGTGCCAGCAGCCAAGAGTCCGGGACCGGGGAGCTGTTTTTT,CASSQESGTGELFF
-,-,TRBJ2-2,TRBV2,TGTGCCAGCGGCTTATCGAACACCGGGGAGCTGTTTTTT,CASGLSNTGELFF
few,-,TRBJ1-2,TRBV14,TGTGCCAGCAGCCAAAATATCTATGGCTACACCTTC,CASSQNIYGYTF
-,TRBD1,TRBJ2-5,TRBV9,TGTGCCAGCAGCGTAAATGAGGGACAGCAAGAGACCCAGTACTTC,CASSVNEGQQETQYF
-,-,TRBJ2-7,TRBV7-2,TGTGCCAGCAGCTTAGACGCCAACCGGGCGGGCTACGAGCAGTACTTC,CASSLDANRAGYEQYF
-,TRBD1,TRBJ1-4,TRBV7-2,TGTGCCAGCAGCCCCGGACAGGGCTCCTATGAAAAACTGTTTTTT,CASSPGQGSYEKLFF
few,TRBD2,TRBJ2-5,TRBV29-1,TGCAGCGTCATACTAGCGGGAGTCCAAGAGACCCAGTACTTC,CSVILAGVQETQYF
-,-,TRBJ2-2,TRBV10-1,TGCGCCGCATTAGTAGGGGGGGACCCCCCTGACGGGGAGCTGTTTTTT,CAALVGGDPPDGELFF
few,-,TRBJ1-2,TRBV6-1,TGTGCCAGCAGTGAAAGGGGGGGATACGGCTACACCTTC,CASSERGGYGYTF
few,-,TRBJ2-1,TRBV15,TGTGCCACCAGCGGCGCGGACTCTCATACTGAGCAGTTCTTC,CATSGADSHTEQFF
-,-,TRBJ2-2,TRBV9,TGTGCCAGCAGCGTAGATCCTTACGGAGCCGGGGAGCTGTTTTTT,CASSVDPYGAGELFF
-,-,TRBJ2-7,TRBV11-2,TGTGCCAGCAGCCCTGATCTAAGCTCGGGGTCCTACGAGCAGTACTTC,CASSPDLSSGSYEQYF
-,TRBD1,TRBJ1-6,TRBV19,TGTGCCAGTAAGGGACAGGATAATTCACCCCTCCACTTT,CASKGQDNSPLHF
-,TRBD2,TRBJ2-1,TRBV19,TGTGCCAGTAGTATAGTAGATAGCGGGAGCAATGAGCAGTTCTTC,CASSIVDSGSNEQFF
-,TRBD1,TRBJ2-7,TRBV27,TGTGCCAGCAGTCTAGGGACAGGGGGCAACTACGAGCAGTACTTC,CASSLGTGGNYEQYF
medium-sized,TRBD1,TRBJ1-4,TRBV19,TGTGCCAGTAGTTACAACAGGGGTATCGAAAAACTGTTTTTT,CASSYNRGIEKLFF
-,-,TRBJ2-5,TRBV5-4,TGTGCCAGCAGCCAACAGTTAGACCAAGAGACCCAGTACTTC,CASSQQLDQETQYF
-,-,TRBJ2-2,TRBV5-1,TGCGCCAGCAGCTTGGAGGGGCCGAGCGCCGGGGAGCTGTTTTTT,CASSLEGPSAGELFF
-,TRBD2,TRBJ2-1,TRBV11-3,TGTGCCAGCAGCACGGCCGGGACTAGCGGCTACAATGAGCAGTTCTTC,CASSTAGTSGYNEQFF
-,TRBD2,TRBJ2-7,TRBV5-1,TGCGCCAGCAGACTAGCGGGGGGATACGAGCAGTACTTC,CASRLAGGYEQYF